The clone carrying this TCR beta chain has only a few counts. The antigen remains unidentified. TCR beta rearrangements were amplified from peripheral blood genomic DNA. A mixed TRB-A/B primer pool amplified rearranged TRB by multiplex touch-down PCR. TCRdb ran MiXCR on the multiplex PCR reads and lists one entry per CDR3 protein. Counted here are some 8,900 distinct CDR3 sequences, 30% to 40% occurring once; the ten biggest clones make up about 2.8%. With 8 bases clipped from V and 8 bases from J, the junction kept 10 bases outside the gene matches. The CDR3 length is 13 residues. CDR1 LNHDA and CDR2 SQIVND come from the germline V gene (reference sequence). The data stem from a study of T cell repertoires in aging, cancer and after chemotherapy. Across the study: Healthy donor repertoires were recorded over several months to years and showed clear clonal overlap. About 9 million TCR reads were in the whole dataset.

Study findings and constraints: Median generation probability rose over the chemotherapy interval in each cancer cohort, suggesting rebound thymic output.

The rearrangement links TRBV19 to TRBJ1-2; 8 bases are a match to TRBD1. The sequenced sample was blood. The sequence was obtained from a human donor in good health. CDR3 sequence (DNA): TGTGCCAGTGAGGACAGGGTTAGAGGCGGCTACACCTTC. It codes for CASEDRVRGGYTF.